A single sample is the source of the 19 T cell receptor beta chains below, sequenced in a study of shared clonotypes between healthy human individuals. Using immunoSEQ multiplex PCR, the repertoire was profiled, and TCRdb retains in-frame clones only, with some absent. The repertoire holds millions of clones, with around 93% as singletons. Naive CD8 cells were CD45RO-negative, positively selected for CCR7, excluding terminally differentiated effector memory CD45RA+ cells. Sequencing input: naive CD8+ T cells from PBMCs. These receptors were taken from a man aged 18 to 29 in good health. Some clones in this sample may be carry-over from other donors' samples.

This clone has only a few counts. This chain uses TRBV19 with TRBJ1-1; 8 bases are shared with TRBD1. The CDR3 runs 12 residues. Germline CDR1 reads LNHDA; CDR2 reads SQIVND (reference sequence). The V gene end was trimmed by 7 bases and the J gene end by 11 bases; junction bases not matched to a gene: 9. CDR3 in DNA: TGTGCCAGTACGGAGCAGGGGGCAAGGGCTTTCTTT. Translating it yields CASTEQGARAFF. Together with reference TRBV19 and TRBJ1-1, the CDR3 gives the full variable domain: DGGITQSPKYLFRKEGQNVTLSCEQNLNHDAMYWYRQDPGQGLRLIYYSQIVNDFQKGDIAEGYSVSREKKESFPLTVTSAQKNPTAFYLCASTEQGARAFFGQGTRLTVV.

This clone came up a few times. The V and J genes are TRBV6-8 and TRBJ2-5, with 7 bases fitting TRBD2. The CDR3 loop spans 14 amino acids. The V gene's germline CDR1 is MNHGY and CDR2 SAAAGT. V gave up 4 bases and J gave up 5 bases; unmatched junction bases: 7. The CDR3 DNA reads as TGTGCCAGCAGTTGGGGGGGACCGAGGGAGACCCAGTACTTC. This encodes CASSWGGPRETQYF.

The rearrangement links TRBV9 to TRBJ2-3, with 8 bases aligning to TRBD2. V shed 4 bases, J shed 6 bases, and the junction held 10 bases outside the gene matches. Germline V CDR1 and CDR2: SGDLS, YYNGEE. The CDR3 runs to 15 residues. CDR3 protein: CASSPEAGVVDTQYF. DNA of the CDR3: TGTGCCAGCAGCCCCGAAGCGGGAGTCGTTGATACGCAGTATTTT.

Remarks on this clone: The same CDR3 also results from other DNA sequences found in this sample. The chain links TRBV7-9 to TRBJ1-1; the D gene is possibly TRBD1 (6 bases). Deletions cut 6 bases from V and 2 bases from J, with 13 bases between. Germline CDR1 SEHNR, CDR2 FQNEAQ (reference sequence). The CDR3 covers 14 residues. The CDR3 region has the DNA TGTGCCAGCAGTTCCAGGACAGACAACACTGAAGCTTTCTTT. Its translation: CASSSRTDNTEAFF.

On this clone: In the same sample, other DNA sequences code for this CDR3. The DNA for the CDR3 is TGTGCCAGCAGCTTTGGGACAGGGGGAAACACCATATATTTT. It specifies CASSFGTGGNTIYF. V and J are TRBV5-6 and TRBJ1-3; TRBD1 agrees at 9 bases. Germline trimming cut 2 bases from V and 4 bases from J; bases unmatched to any gene: 1. Germline CDR1 SGHDT, CDR2 YYEEEE. CDR3 length equals 14 residues.

This CDR3 is CASSPDPGYNEQFF. In DNA form, the CDR3 reads TGTGCCAGCAGCCCTGACCCGGGGTACAATGAGCAGTTCTTC. The chain employs TRBV9 and TRBJ2-1; D possibly corresponds to TRBD2 (5 bases). Germline-derived CDR1 and CDR2 are SGDLS and YYNGEE. V was cut by 4 bases and J by 4 bases, with 12 bases left in between. The CDR3 spans 14 residues.

This clone was seen once. The gene calls are TRBV28 and TRBJ1-5; TRBD1 matches 9 bases. The CDR3 is 15 amino acids. Germline V gene sequence: CDR1 MDHEN, CDR2 SYDVKM. V shed 6 bases and J 5 bases; nucleotides not matched to a gene: 8. This CDR3 is CASSATGGADQPQHF. The CDR3 coding sequence is TGTGCCAGCAGCGCTACAGGGGGCGCGGATCAGCCCCAGCATTTT.

This chain links TRBV19 with TRBJ2-2; 7 bases are shared with TRBD2. Germline V gene sequence: CDR1 LNHDA, CDR2 SQIVND (reference sequence). V trimming: 4 bases; J trimming: 1 base; junction bases outside the gene matches: 9. The CDR3 loop spans 17 amino acids. The CDR3 DNA reads TGTGCCAGTAGTACCTTTTTGGGACTATTGAACACCGGGGAGCTGTTTTTT. Translation gives CASSTFLGLLNTGELFF.

On this clone: This sample includes further DNA sequences coding for the same CDR3. This chain connects TRBV5-1 to TRBJ1-1, with TRBD1 identical over 8 bases. The CDR3 is 13 residues long. Germline values: CDR1 SGHRS, CDR2 YFSETQ. Trimming removed 3 bases from V and 4 bases from J; junction bases left unmatched: 2. The CDR3 sequence: CASSWTGSTEAFF. The DNA of the CDR3 is TGCGCCAGCAGCTGGACAGGGTCCACTGAAGCTTTCTTT.

DNA for the CDR3: TGTGCCAGCAGGATTTCAGGGGCGAGGACTGAAGCTTTCTTT. Its translation is CASRISGARTEAFF. The rearrangement links TRBV6-1 to TRBJ1-1, with D possibly matching TRBD1 (6 bases). This CDR3 has 14 amino acids. Trimming removed 6 bases at V and 5 bases at J, with 16 bases between. The germline CDR1 and CDR2 sequences are MNHNS and SASEGT.

The chain is built from TRBV5-4 and TRBJ1-1; D gene ambiguous. V was shortened by 3 bases and J by 8 bases, with 11 bases between the two germline ends. Germline values: CDR1 SGHNT, CDR2 YYREEE (reference sequence). The CDR3 is made up of 12 amino acids. The CDR3 loop reads CASSSGLREAFF. The CDR3 region has the DNA TGTGCCAGCAGCTCTGGACTTCGGGAAGCTTTCTTT.

V and J are TRBV7-8 and TRBJ2-2; 7 bases match TRBD2. J lost 5 bases, V lost 2 bases, and 8 bases had no gene match. This CDR3 has 16 amino acids. Germline CDR1 reads SGHVS; CDR2 reads FQNEAQ. The CDR3 region is CASSLTYTSATGELFF. The CDR3 nucleotides are TGTGCCAGCAGCTTAACGTATACTAGCGCGACCGGGGAGCTGTTTTTT.

This rearrangement joins TRBV7-3 to TRBJ2-1, with 8 bases aligning to TRBD1. The CDR3 spans 13 residues. Trimming cost V 6 bases and J 7 bases; bases outside gene matches: 5. The germline V gene encodes CDR1 SGHTA and CDR2 FQGTGA. The CDR3 sequence: CASSNRQGNEQFF. DNA of the CDR3: TGTGCCAGCAGTAATCGACAGGGGAATGAGCAGTTCTTC. Combining the CDR3 with reference TRBV7-3 and TRBJ2-1 gives the whole variable domain GAGVSQTPSNKVTEKGKYVELRCDPISGHTALYWYRQSLGQGPEFLIYFQGTGAADDSGLPNDRFFAVRPEGSVSTLKIQRTERGDSAVYLCASSNRQGNEQFFGPGTRLTVL.

The chain uses TRBV19 and TRBJ1-1, with D perhaps matching TRBD1 (5 bases). V gave up 5 bases and J gave up 4 bases, with 14 bases separating them. Germline V gives CDR1 LNHDA, CDR2 SQIVND (reference sequence). The CDR3 sequence is 14 residues long. Here the CDR3 DNA reads TGTGCCAGTAGTTTACGGGGGATAGGCACTGAAGCTTTCTTT. Translation: CASSLRGIGTEAFF.

This clone came up once. The chain joins TRBV6-1 to TRBJ2-7, with D possibly being TRBD1 (6 bases). V gave up 8 bases and J gave up 0 bases, with 11 bases separating them. CDR3 length equals 13 residues. CDR1 and CDR2 from the germline V gene are MNHNS and SASEGT. DNA for the CDR3: TGTGCCAGCGGCCGGACAGTCTCCTACGAGCAGTACTTC. It encodes CASGRTVSYEQYF.

Concerning this clone itself: This specimen includes other DNA sequences encoding the same CDR3. The chain recombines TRBV7-2 with TRBJ2-5; 13 bases are a match to TRBD2. The CDR3 length is 15 residues. V was clipped by 1 base and J by 4 bases; unmatched bases: 0. CDR1 is SGHTA, CDR2 FQGNSA, per germline. CDR3 region: CASSLGLAGGETQYF. The CDR3 coding sequence is TGTGCCAGCAGCTTAGGACTAGCGGGAGGAGAGACCCAGTACTTC.

Written as DNA, the CDR3 is TGTGCCAGCAGCCCTTGGTCTAGCGGGAGGGACCAAGAGACCCAGTACTTC. Its protein is CASSPWSSGRDQETQYF. The chain links TRBV7-9 to TRBJ2-5; TRBD2 matches 12 bases. Trimming took 5 bases from V and 0 from J; bases not matched to a gene: 7. CDR3 length: 17 amino acids. CDR1 and CDR2 from the germline V gene are SEHNR and FQNEAQ (reference sequence).

The J gene is TRBJ2-2, the V gene TRBV28; D ambiguous. The CDR3 consists of 17 residues. Trimming stripped 5 bases from V and 1 base from J, with 17 bases between. In germline, CDR1 is MDHEN, CDR2 SYDVKM. Here the CDR3 reads CASSPSHDGWNTGELFF. The CDR3 DNA reads TGTGCCAGCAGTCCGAGCCATGACGGGTGGAACACCGGGGAGCTGTTTTTT. Using reference TRBV28 and TRBJ2-2 for the parts outside the CDR3, the full variable domain is DVKVTQSSRYLVKRTGEKVFLECVQDMDHENMFWYRQDPGLGLRLIYFSYDVKMKEKGDIPEGYSVSREKKERFSLILESASTNQTSMYLCASSPSHDGWNTGELFFGEGSRLTVL.

V is TRBV27 and J is TRBJ1-5; 8 positions match TRBD1. This CDR3 has 15 amino acids. The ends lost 3 bases at V and 11 bases at J; junction bases unmatched: 12. From germline, CDR1 is MNHEY and CDR2 SMNVEV (reference sequence). The CDR3 nucleotides are TGTGCCAGCAGTTTCATCGGGACAGGTATGGTGGCCCAGCATTTT. Protein product: CASSFIGTGMVAQHF.